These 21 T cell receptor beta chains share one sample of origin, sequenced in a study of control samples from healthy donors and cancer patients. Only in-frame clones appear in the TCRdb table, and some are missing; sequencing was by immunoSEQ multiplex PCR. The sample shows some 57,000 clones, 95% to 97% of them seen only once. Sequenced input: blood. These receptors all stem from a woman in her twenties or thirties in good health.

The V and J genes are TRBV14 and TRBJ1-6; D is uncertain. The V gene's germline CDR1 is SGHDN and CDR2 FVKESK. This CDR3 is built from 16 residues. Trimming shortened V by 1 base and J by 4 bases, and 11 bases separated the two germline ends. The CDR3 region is CASSQAGPRYNSPLHF. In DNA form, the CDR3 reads TGTGCCAGCAGCCAAGCTGGGCCGCGGTATAATTCACCCCTCCACTTT.

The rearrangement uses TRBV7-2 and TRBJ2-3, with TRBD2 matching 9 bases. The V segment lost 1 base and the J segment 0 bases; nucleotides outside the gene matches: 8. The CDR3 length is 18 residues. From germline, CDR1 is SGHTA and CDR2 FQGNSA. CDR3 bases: TGTGCCAGCAGCTTAGAAGAGGCTAGCGGGACTAGCACAGATACGCAGTATTTT. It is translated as CASSLEEASGTSTDTQYF.

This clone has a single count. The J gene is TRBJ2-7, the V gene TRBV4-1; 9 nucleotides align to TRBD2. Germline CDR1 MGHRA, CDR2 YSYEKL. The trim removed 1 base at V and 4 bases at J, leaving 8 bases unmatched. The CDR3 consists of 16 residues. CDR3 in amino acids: CASSQATGTSLYEQYF. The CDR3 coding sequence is TGCGCCAGCAGCCAAGCAACCGGGACTAGCCTTTACGAGCAGTACTTC.

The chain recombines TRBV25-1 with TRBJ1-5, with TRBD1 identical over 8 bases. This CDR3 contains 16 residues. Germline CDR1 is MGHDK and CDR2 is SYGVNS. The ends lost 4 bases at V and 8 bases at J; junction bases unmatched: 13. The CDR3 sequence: CASSGSPGTGLEPQHF. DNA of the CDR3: TGTGCCAGCAGTGGAAGTCCCGGGACAGGTTTGGAGCCCCAGCATTTT. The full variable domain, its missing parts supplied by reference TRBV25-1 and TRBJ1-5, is EADIYQTPRYLVIGTGKKITLECSQTMGHDKMYWYQQDPGMELHLIHYSYGVNSTEKGDLSSESTVSRIRTEHFPLTLESARPSHTSQYLCASSGSPGTGLEPQHFGDGTRLSIL.

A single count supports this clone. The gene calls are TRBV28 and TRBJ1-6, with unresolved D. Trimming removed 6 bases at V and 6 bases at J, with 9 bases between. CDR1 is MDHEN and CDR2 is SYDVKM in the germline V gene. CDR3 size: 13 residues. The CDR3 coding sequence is TGTGCCAGCAGGACTCTTTTTAATTCACCCCTCCACTTT. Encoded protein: CASRTLFNSPLHF.

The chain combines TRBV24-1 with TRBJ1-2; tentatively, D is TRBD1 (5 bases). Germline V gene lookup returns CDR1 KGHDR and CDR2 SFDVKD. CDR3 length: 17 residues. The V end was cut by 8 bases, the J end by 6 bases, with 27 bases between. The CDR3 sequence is CATKPINRLWFPDGYTF. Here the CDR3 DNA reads TGTGCCACCAAACCGATAAACAGGTTATGGTTCCCGGATGGCTACACCTTC.

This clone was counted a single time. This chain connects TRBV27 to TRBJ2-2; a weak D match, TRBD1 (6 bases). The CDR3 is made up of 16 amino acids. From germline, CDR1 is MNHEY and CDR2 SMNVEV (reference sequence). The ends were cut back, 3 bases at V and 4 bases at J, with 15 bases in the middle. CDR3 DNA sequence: TGTGCCAGCAGTTTTTCTGGCAGGGGAACCACCGGGGAGCTGTTTTTT. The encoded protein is CASSFSGRGTTGELFF.

The CDR3 region has the DNA TGTGCCAGCACCCTAAGGGGCTATACCTACGAGCAGTACTTC. Residues: CASTLRGYTYEQYF. The genes are TRBV28 and TRBJ2-7; D might be TRBD1 (5 bases). The CDR3 spans 14 residues. Looked up from germline, CDR1 is MDHEN and CDR2 is SYDVKM. V lost 7 bases, J lost 2 bases, and 15 bases lay in between.

CDR3 loop: CASSPGGGPQETQYF. In nucleotides, the CDR3 is TGTGCCAGCAGCCCAGGGGGAGGACCTCAAGAGACCCAGTACTTC. The chain combines TRBV7-2 with TRBJ2-5; TRBD1 is a possible D gene (7 bases). The CDR3 extends over 15 amino acids. Trimming took 5 bases from V and 2 from J, leaving 15 bases between them. Germline V CDR1 and CDR2: SGHTA, FQGNSA.

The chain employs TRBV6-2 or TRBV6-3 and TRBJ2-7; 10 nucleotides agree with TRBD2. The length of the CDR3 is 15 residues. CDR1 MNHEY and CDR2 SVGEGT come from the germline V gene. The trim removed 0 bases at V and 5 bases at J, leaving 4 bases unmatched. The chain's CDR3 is CASSYSGSGGNEQYF. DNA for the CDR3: TGTGCCAGCAGTTACTCGGGTAGCGGGGGGAACGAGCAGTACTTC.

CDR3: CASSPTGGWEKLFF. In nucleotides, the CDR3 is TGTGCCAGCAGCCCTACAGGGGGCTGGGAAAAACTGTTTTTT. The chain joins TRBV11-2 to TRBJ1-4; 9 bases are a match to TRBD1. The V gene's germline CDR1 is SGHAT and CDR2 FQNNGV. This CDR3 is 14 amino acids long. J was trimmed by 8 bases and V by 5 bases; bases with no gene match: 6.

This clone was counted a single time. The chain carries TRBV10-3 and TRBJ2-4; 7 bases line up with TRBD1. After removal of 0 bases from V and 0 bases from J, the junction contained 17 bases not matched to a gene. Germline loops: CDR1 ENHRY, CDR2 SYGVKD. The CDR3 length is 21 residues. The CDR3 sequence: CAISESSFSRGYPLAKNIQYF. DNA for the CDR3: TGTGCCATCAGTGAGTCGAGTTTTTCCAGGGGGTACCCCTTAGCCAAAAACATTCAGTACTTC.

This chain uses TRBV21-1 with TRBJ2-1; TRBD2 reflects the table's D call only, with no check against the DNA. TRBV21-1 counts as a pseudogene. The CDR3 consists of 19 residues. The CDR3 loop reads CASSNQGLAGKRTVNEQFF. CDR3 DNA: TGTGCCAGCAGCAACCAGGGACTAGCGGGAAAACGTACGGTCAATGAGCAGTTCTTC.

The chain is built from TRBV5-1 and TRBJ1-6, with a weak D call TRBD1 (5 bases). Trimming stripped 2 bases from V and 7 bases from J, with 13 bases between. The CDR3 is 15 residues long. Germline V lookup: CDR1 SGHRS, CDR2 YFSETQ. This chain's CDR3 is CASSFGTVGNSPLHF. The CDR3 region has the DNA TGCGCCAGCAGCTTTGGGACGGTGGGGAATTCACCCCTCCACTTT.

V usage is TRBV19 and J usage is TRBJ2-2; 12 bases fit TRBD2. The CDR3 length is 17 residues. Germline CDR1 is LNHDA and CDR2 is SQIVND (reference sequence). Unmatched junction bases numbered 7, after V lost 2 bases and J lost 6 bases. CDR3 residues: CASSIPRTSGTSGELFF. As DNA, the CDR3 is TGTGCCAGTAGTATACCGAGGACTAGCGGGACTTCCGGGGAGCTGTTTTTT.

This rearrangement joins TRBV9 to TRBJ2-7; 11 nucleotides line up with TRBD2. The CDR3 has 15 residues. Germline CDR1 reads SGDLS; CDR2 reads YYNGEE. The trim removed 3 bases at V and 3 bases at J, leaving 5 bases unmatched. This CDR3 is CASSASTSGNYEQYF. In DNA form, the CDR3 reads TGTGCCAGCAGCGCTTCGACTAGCGGGAACTACGAGCAGTACTTC.

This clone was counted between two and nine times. Here the CDR3 DNA reads TGTGCCAGCAGTGTGGTGGAGCCCAAGCAGTACTTC. As protein: CASSVVEPKQYF. V is TRBV2 and J is TRBJ2-7, with D hard to call. V was pared by 4 bases and J by 8 bases, with 12 bases between. The CDR3 extends over 12 amino acids. Germline V gene sequence: CDR1 SNHLY, CDR2 FYNNEI. The variable domain in full, with the rest retrieved from reference TRBV2 and TRBJ2-7, is EPEVTQTPSHQVTQMGQEVILRCVPISNHLYFYWYRQILGQKVEFLVSFYNNEISEKSEIFDDQFSVERPDGSNFTLKIRSTKLEDSAMYFCASSVVEPKQYFGPGTRLTVT.

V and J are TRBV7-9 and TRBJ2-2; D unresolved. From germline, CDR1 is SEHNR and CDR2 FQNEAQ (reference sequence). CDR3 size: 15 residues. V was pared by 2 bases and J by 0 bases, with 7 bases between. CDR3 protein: CASSLLGANTGELFF. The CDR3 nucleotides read TGTGCCAGCAGCTTACTTGGGGCGAACACCGGGGAGCTGTTTTTT.

Here the CDR3 reads CASSAGTGVGEKLFF. Here the CDR3 DNA reads TGTGCCAGCAGCGCCGGGACAGGGGTCGGTGAAAAACTGTTTTTT. This chain uses TRBV28 with TRBJ1-4; 10 bases align to TRBD1. The germline V gene has CDR1 MDHEN and CDR2 SYDVKM. V lost 6 bases, J lost 7 bases, and 8 bases stayed unmatched. CDR3 length: 15 residues.

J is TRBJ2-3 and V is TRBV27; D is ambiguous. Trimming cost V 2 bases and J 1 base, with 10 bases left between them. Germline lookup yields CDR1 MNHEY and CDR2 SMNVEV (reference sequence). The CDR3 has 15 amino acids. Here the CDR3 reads CASSLMAVRTDTQYF. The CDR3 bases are TGTGCCAGCAGTTTAATGGCTGTACGCACAGATACGCAGTATTTT.

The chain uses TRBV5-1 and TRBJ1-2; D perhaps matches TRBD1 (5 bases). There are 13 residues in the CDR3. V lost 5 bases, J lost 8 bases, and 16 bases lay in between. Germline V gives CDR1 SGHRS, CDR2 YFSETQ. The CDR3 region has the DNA TGCGCCAGCAGAAGGGACCGGGGGAGCGGCTACACCTTC. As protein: CASRRDRGSGYTF.